A selection of T cell receptor beta chains follows, all from one sample in a study of control samples from healthy donors and cancer patients. TCRdb's copy holds only in-frame clones and misses some; the assay was immunoSEQ multiplex PCR. The sample has under 300,000 clones; about 80% are singletons. Sequenced input: PBMCs. These receptors came from a woman aged 55-70 years with lung cancer. Both conserved end residues are trimmed from each CDR3.

V gene | CDR3 protein
TRBV30 | AWGSGYEQY
TRBV21-1 | ASSKRGRGNQPQH
TRBV18 | ASSPPSRSGTEAF
TRBV6-4 | ASSASGDLSNEQF
TRBV7-9 | ASSLGGMSTDTQY
TRBV28 | ASYTGTATYEQY
TRBV6-5 | ASSYLRQGYEQY
TRBV12-3/TRBV12-4 | ASSPGEGELF
TRBV5-1 | ASSLVGTGGSTGELF
TRBV6-6 | ASSYSAGNSGNTIY
TRBV29-1 | SFRDRGDTEAF
TRBV7-6 | ASSLLTGAYNEQF
TRBV19 | ASSPQKGTGYT
TRBV3-1/TRBV3-2 | ASSQGGLVTYEQY
TRBV21-1 | ASTPGLAEANTGELF
TRBV15 | ATSRQVGEKLF
TRBV19 | APSGQGTGGNIQY
TRBV2 | ASTRVGTGDTQY
TRBV5-1 | ASSSGTMSGNTIY
TRBV29-1 | SATPARPGESETQY
TRBV19 | ASSAQWGNTEAF
TRBV9 | ASSHPDRETYGYT
TRBV24-1 | ATSDQGGTKETQY
TRBV6-1 | ASSEEDRGRYGYT
TRBV6-5 | ASSRDGTTTQY
TRBV5-1 | ASSPETEPGSSLH
TRBV5-3 | ARSYFPGQIPTGELF
TRBV5-1 | ASSLDRGVYGYT
TRBV19 | ASSIASSGGAFEQF
TRBV6-4 | AMPEGQSADTQY
TRBV28 | ASSWPSEPYEQY
TRBV6-5 | ASQPSIGSVLQH
TRBV4-1 | ASSQERAPNEQF
TRBV2 | ASNSDRVRGSPLH
TRBV5-1 | ASSLAAGIFPEQY
TRBV1 | TSSQGAIAKNIQY
TRBV19 | ASLNLGVNQPQH
TRBV11-2 | ASSLGWAAYGYT
TRBV16 | ASSQSGRDTEAF
TRBV10-3 | AISESRQGKETQY
TRBV6-5 | ASKRDPTATQY
TRBV3-1/TRBV3-2 | ASSQEGREQY
TRBV18 | ASSPVPSGTDTQY
TRBV5-1 | ASRVPGVLTGELF
TRBV5-4 | ASSGTGGAGELF
TRBV5-5 | ASSLAQGGPTHNEQF
TRBV9 | ASQPEGSYNEQF
TRBV7-7 | ASSPDPLRGTNEQF